This TCR beta chain was found in a study of response to subunit inactivated influenza vaccine. TCRdb re-analysed the RT-PCR reads in MiXCR, keeping a single row per CDR3 protein. Here the sample spans about 650,000 distinct CDR3 sequences, 15% to 18% being singletons. Only a few counts were recorded for this clonotype. The CDR3 sequence is 14 residues long. V gave up 3 bases and J gave up 6 bases, with 13 bases separating them. The J gene is TRBJ2-3, the V gene TRBV23-1; D is possibly TRBD1 (6 bases). TRBV23-1 is recorded as an ORF, its role being uncertain. The input for sequencing was PBMCs from blood, taken 11 to 12 days after vaccination. The TCR was taken from a man aged 50 to 60 who received an inactivated influenza vaccine. The CDR3 protein is CASSHPRTADTQYF. The CDR3 bases are TGCGCCAGCAGTCATCCCAGGACAGCCGATACGCAGTATTTT.